This note documents a single T cell receptor (beta chain) sequence. This clone was counted ten times or more. Its antigen is still unknown. Base qualities are not provided; no much larger clone lies one nucleotide away. V and J are truncated by 4 bases and 0 bases respectively, leaving an intervening sequence of 9 bases. CDR3 length: 14 amino acids, cysteine to phenylalanine. Just the 42-base CDR3 DNA is kept, in frame starting at base 1. CDR1 is given as SGHTA and CDR2 as FQGNSA, both from the germline V gene. These data belong to a study of metastatic and nonmetastatic thyroid tumors (dated by TCRdb to 2020 to 2021). A note on the overall study: For patients with malignant and with benign thyroid disease, the researchers compared repertoires between peripheral blood samples and tumor or nodule tissue samples.

The library relied on PCR. These reads were obtained on an Illumina HiSeq 4000. High-throughput sequencing was used to profile the TCR beta-chain CDR3 region of each patient. The source study handled its data this way. The researchers built a classifier to tell apart papillary thyroid cancer patients with distant metastasis, based on CDR3 differences among clinicopathological groups. The Shannon index was used to assess repertoire diversity, and the Morisita-Horn index was used to assess tumor-blood repertoire similarity. TCRdb reprocessed the public reads (quality trimming at Q25 with fastp, clone calling with MiXCR) and kept in-frame beta chains. The V and J calls follow TCRdb's processing rather than the paper's. Across this sample there are roughly 40,000 clones, with about 15% seen only once. The top ten hold 3.5% to 4% of the sample. The research as a whole found: In both blood and tumor samples, TCR beta diversity was reported to be significantly higher in malignant tumors than in benign nodules.

No treatment had been received by any patient before thyroid surgery. The study retrospectively analysed patient clinical samples collected from the early 2010s to the late 2010s using T-cell receptor beta sequencing. The source of this sequence is a female donor with papillary thyroid cancer or a benign thyroid nodule (not recorded which). Some clones in this sample may be carry-over from other donors' samples. Material for sequencing was blood. This chain is built from TRBV7-2 and TRBJ1-1; too little of a D gene remains to name it. Read as DNA, the sequence is TGTGCCAGCAGCTCCGGTTACGTGAACACTGAAGCTTTCTTT. This encodes CASSSGYVNTEAFF.